The text below deals with one T cell receptor (beta chain). The donors belonged to the roughly 110-subject validation cohort, separate from the approximately 700-subject first cohort. This specimen comes from a study of cytomegalovirus exposure and HLA in healthy donors. Study-level information: A later analysis reported the approximately 120 validation repertoires used the same platform as the 666 first-cohort repertoires.

Deletions cut 6 bases from V and 10 bases from J, with 12 bases between. CDR1 MDHEN and CDR2 SYDVKM come from the germline V gene. This CDR3 region has 12 residues. The data were produced by immunoSEQ multiplex PCR, yet TCRdb's version contains in-frame clones alone and is incomplete. The sample shows hundreds of thousands of clones, about 90% of them seen only once. This rearrangement joins TRBV28 to TRBJ1-4; D perhaps matches TRBD1 (5 bases). Specimen: PBMCs. This TCR derives from a man aged 18 to 35 in good health and CMV-seropositive. In DNA, the CDR3 is TGTGCCAGCAGAGATACCGGGGGAAAACTGTTTTTT. It codes for CASRDTGGKLFF.